The next 18 T cell receptor beta chains were all read from a single sample in a study of cytomegalovirus exposure and HLA in healthy donors. Primers: 60 Vbeta forward and 13 Jbeta reverse. Using immunoSEQ multiplex PCR, the repertoire was profiled, and TCRdb retains in-frame clones only, with some absent. The sample shows 200,000 to 250,000 clones, more than 75% of them seen only once. The sample consisted of PBMCs. The receptors originated from a male donor in good health and CMV-seronegative.

CDR3 sequence: CASSVRTGGILGTEAFF. The CDR3 coding sequence is TGTGCCAGTAGTGTCCGGACAGGGGGAATACTGGGCACTGAAGCTTTCTTT. This sequence joins TRBV19 and TRBJ1-1, with TRBD1 matching over 10 bases. The CDR3 runs 17 residues. From germline, CDR1 is LNHDA and CDR2 SQIVND (reference sequence). V gave up 5 bases and J gave up 4 bases; unmatched junction bases: 13.

Comments on this clone: Its ends do not fully match the called genes, so a read error is possible. The chain couples TRBV7-9 to TRBJ2-7; 12 bases align to TRBD2. CDR3 length: 16 amino acids. In germline, CDR1 is SEHNR, CDR2 FQNEAQ (reference sequence). The CDR3 protein is CSSSPETSGSRGEQYF. CDR3 nucleotide sequence: TGTTCCAGCAGCCCCGAGACTAGCGGGAGTCGAGGCGAGCAGTACTTC.

This clone has a single count. V gene TRBV27 combines with J gene TRBJ1-2; D may be TRBD1 (5 bases). Germline V gene sequence: CDR1 MNHEY, CDR2 SMNVEV (reference sequence). This CDR3 comprises 14 residues. The V end was cut by 0 bases, the J end by 4 bases, with 9 bases between. This chain's CDR3 is CASSLSGRGYGYTF. The CDR3 DNA sequence: TGTGCCAGCAGTTTATCGGGTAGGGGCTATGGCTACACCTTC.

The rearrangement joins TRBV7-3 to TRBJ2-1, with 11 bases identical to TRBD1. The CDR3 loop spans 16 amino acids. The V gene's germline CDR1 is SGHTA and CDR2 FQGTGA. V lost 5 bases, J lost 4 bases, and 7 bases stayed unmatched. The CDR3 region is CASSASGTGGYNEQFF. CDR3 DNA: TGTGCCAGCAGCGCATCCGGGACAGGGGGATACAATGAGCAGTTCTTC.

The CDR3 region is CASSLPGGVFGYTF. Here the CDR3 DNA reads TGTGCCAGTAGCCTTCCGGGGGGCGTATTCGGCTACACCTTC. J is TRBJ1-2 and V is TRBV19; D might be TRBD1 (6 bases). The CDR3 runs 14 residues. Trimming pared 6 bases from V and 8 bases from J, leaving 19 bases between. Germline CDR1 LNHDA, CDR2 SQIVND (reference sequence). Looking up the rest from reference TRBV19 and TRBJ1-2 gives the full variable domain: DGGITQSPKYLFRKEGQNVTLSCEQNLNHDAMYWYRQDPGQGLRLIYYSQIVNDFQKGDIAEGYSVSREKKESFPLTVTSAQKNPTAFYLCASSLPGGVFGYTFGSGTRLTVV.

The V and J genes are TRBV19 and TRBJ2-1; 9 nucleotides agree with TRBD1. CDR3 size: 16 residues. J gave up 4 bases and V 2 bases, and 6 bases lay outside the gene matches. Germline assignment: CDR1 LNHDA and CDR2 SQIVND (reference sequence). The CDR3 DNA reads as TGTGCCAGTAGTATAAGGGGACAGGGAATATACAATGAGCAGTTCTTC. Translated, it gives CASSIRGQGIYNEQFF.

This clone was detected only once. The chain employs TRBV7-9 and TRBJ1-5; TRBD1 aligns across 10 bases. Germline V gene data show CDR1 as SEHNR and CDR2 as FQNEAQ (reference sequence). With V trimmed by 1 base and J by 0 bases, 9 bases remained unmatched. This CDR3 comprises 19 residues. The CDR3 spells CASSLGTGQGTYSNQPQHF. DNA for the CDR3: TGTGCCAGCAGCTTAGGGACGGGACAGGGGACATATAGCAATCAGCCCCAGCATTTT. Full variable domain (missing parts from reference TRBV7-9 and TRBJ1-5): DTGVSQNPRHKITKRGQNVTFRCDPISEHNRLYWYRQTLGQGPEFLTYFQNEAQLEKSRLLSDRFSAERPKGSFSTLEIQRTEQGDSAMYLCASSLGTGQGTYSNQPQHFGDGTRLSIL.

A few counts support this clone. The chain is built from TRBV6-1 and TRBJ2-6; 8 bases agree with TRBD1. V gave up 6 bases and J gave up 4 bases; unmatched junction bases: 2. CDR3 length equals 14 residues. Germline V lookup: CDR1 MNHNS, CDR2 SASEGT. DNA for the CDR3: TGTGCCAGCAGCGCAGGGGGCGGGGCCAACGTCCTGACTTTC. Translated, it gives CASSAGGGANVLTF.

The chain recombines TRBV11-1 with TRBJ1-2; D not resolved. Germline loops: CDR1 SGHAT, CDR2 FQDESV (reference sequence). The CDR3 contains 16 residues. Between the trimmed V and J ends, which lost 0 bases and 7 bases, there was a span of 18 bases. CDR3 sequence (DNA): TGTGCCAGCAGCTTAGCCGCCGGGAGGCAGGCACTTGGCTACACCTTC. Translation: CASSLAAGRQALGYTF. The full variable domain, with the rest looked up from reference TRBV11-1 and TRBJ1-2, is EAEVAQSPRYKITEKSQAVAFWCDPISGHATLYWYRQILGQGPELLVQFQDESVVDDSQLPKDRFSAERLKGVDSTLKIQPAELGDSAMYLCASSLAAGRQALGYTFGSGTRLTVV.

The rearrangement uses TRBV5-1 and TRBJ2-2, with 12 nucleotides matching TRBD2. There are 15 residues in the CDR3. Germline trimming cut 5 bases from V and 6 bases from J; bases unmatched to any gene: 5. The germline V gene encodes CDR1 SGHRS and CDR2 YFSETQ. The CDR3, as DNA: TGCGCCAGCAGTCGACTAGCGGGAGTCCCCGGGGAGCTGTTTTTT. This sequence encodes CASSRLAGVPGELFF.

This clone appeared once. The chain couples TRBV19 to TRBJ2-5, with 8 nucleotides matching TRBD1. The CDR3 is 16 residues long. In germline, CDR1 is LNHDA, CDR2 SQIVND (reference sequence). V lost 9 bases to trimming and J lost 2 bases; unmatched junction nucleotides: 14. The CDR3 spells CASSRQGSKGQETQYF. CDR3 DNA: TGTGCCAGCAGCAGACAGGGGTCGAAAGGACAAGAGACCCAGTACTTC.

The chain couples TRBV20-1 to TRBJ1-1; D possibly corresponds to TRBD1 (6 bases). CDR1 and CDR2 (germline): DFQATT, SNEGSKA (reference sequence). V was shortened by 6 bases and J by 6 bases, with 11 bases between the two germline ends. This CDR3 is built from 11 residues. In DNA, the CDR3 is TGCAGTGCAAATTACAGGGCTGAAGCTTTCTTT. Translation: CSANYRAEAFF.

This clone was seen only a few times. The chain is built from TRBV19 and TRBJ1-1; D might be TRBD1 (6 bases). V was cut by 4 bases and J by 1 base, with 16 bases left in between. Germline assignment: CDR1 LNHDA and CDR2 SQIVND (reference sequence). This CDR3 contains 16 residues. The DNA for the CDR3 is TGTGCCAGTAGTAGTTGGGGGGGCCGTTGGAACACTGAAGCTTTCTTT. It translates to CASSSWGGRWNTEAFF.

The V gene is TRBV11-3, the J gene TRBJ2-3; tentatively, D is TRBD2 (5 bases). Looked up from germline, CDR1 is SGHNT and CDR2 is YENEEA. Trimming took off 1 base at V and 6 bases at J, with 14 bases between the two ends. This CDR3 region has 15 residues. The CDR3 nucleotides read TGTGCCAGCAGCTTAGGGTCTTCGGGGTCGGATACGCAGTATTTT. Residues: CASSLGSSGSDTQYF.

The chain carries TRBV5-6 and TRBJ1-1; 7 positions agree with TRBD1. The germline CDR1 and CDR2 sequences are SGHDT and YYEEEE. After removal of 5 bases from V and 2 bases from J, the junction contained 9 bases not matched to a gene. This CDR3 is 15 amino acids long. CDR3 residues: CASSTPGQPNTEAFF. CDR3 sequence (DNA): TGTGCCAGCAGTACGCCGGGACAGCCAAACACTGAAGCTTTCTTT.

The V call is TRBV6-5, the J call TRBJ2-2; D is possibly TRBD2 (5 bases). V lost 0 bases and J 6 bases, leaving 14 bases between the germline ends. CDR3 length: 16 residues. From germline, CDR1 is MNHEY and CDR2 SVGAGI. Written as DNA, the CDR3 is TGTGCCAGCAGTTACTCTACCGGGATGAGGTCCGGGGAGCTGTTTTTT. This translates into CASSYSTGMRSGELFF.

This chain joins TRBV6-5 and TRBJ2-1, with TRBD1 matching over 9 bases. After removal of 3 bases from V and 9 bases from J, the junction contained 9 bases not matched to a gene. Germline V gene sequence: CDR1 MNHEY, CDR2 SVGAGI. CDR3 length: 15 residues. CDR3 region: CASSYLNRGQTEQFF. CDR3 coding DNA: TGTGCCAGCAGTTATTTAAACAGGGGGCAGACTGAGCAGTTCTTC.

This chain's CDR3 is CASSSMPFEPGQGFELDEQFF. CDR3 DNA: TGTGCCAGCAGCTCTATGCCATTCGAACCGGGACAGGGATTCGAACTCGATGAGCAGTTCTTC. The chain uses TRBV27 and TRBJ2-1, with 9 bases that match TRBD1. V lost 6 bases, J lost 8 bases, and 29 bases stayed unmatched. CDR3 size: 21 residues. CDR1 and CDR2 from the germline V gene are MNHEY and SMNVEV (reference sequence).